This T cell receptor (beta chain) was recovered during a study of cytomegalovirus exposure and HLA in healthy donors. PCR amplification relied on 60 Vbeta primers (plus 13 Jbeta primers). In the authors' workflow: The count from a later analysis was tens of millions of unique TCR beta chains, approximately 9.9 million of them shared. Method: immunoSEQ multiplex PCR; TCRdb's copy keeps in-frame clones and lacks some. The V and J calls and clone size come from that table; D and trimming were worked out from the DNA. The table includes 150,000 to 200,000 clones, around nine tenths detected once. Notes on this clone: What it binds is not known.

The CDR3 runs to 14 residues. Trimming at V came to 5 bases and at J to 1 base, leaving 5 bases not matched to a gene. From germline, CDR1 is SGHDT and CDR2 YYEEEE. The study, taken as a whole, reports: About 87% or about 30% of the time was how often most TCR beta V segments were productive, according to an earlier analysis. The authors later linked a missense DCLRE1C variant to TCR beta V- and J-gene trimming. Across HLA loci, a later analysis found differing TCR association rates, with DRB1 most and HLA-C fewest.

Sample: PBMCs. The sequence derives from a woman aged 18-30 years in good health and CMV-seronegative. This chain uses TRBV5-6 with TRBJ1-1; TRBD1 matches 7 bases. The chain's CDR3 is CASRTGSTNTEAFF. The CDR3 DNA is TGTGCCAGCAGGACAGGGAGTACGAACACTGAAGCTTTCTTT.